This T cell receptor beta chain was obtained from a study of persistence of HIV-infected CD4 T cells. The V and J ends lost 3 bases and 3 bases respectively, with 9 bases between them. The CDR3 spans 13 residues. The V gene's germline CDR1 is SGDLS and CDR2 YYNGEE. Stimulation used approximately 9.1 ug/mL lysate from CMV-infected fibroblasts. CD40L/CD69 double-negative CD45RO-high memory CD4+ T cells were collected. The immunoSEQ assay was version 4, run in survey mode. This table comes from immunoSEQ multiplex PCR, and its TCRdb copy is limited to in-frame clones, with some not included. The sample lists 30,000 to 35,000 clones, 75% to 85% occurring once. This clone was found a few times. The antigen remains unidentified.

Sample: CD4+ T cells sorted from PBMCs after approximately 20-hour stimulation, taken from a patient who received antiretroviral therapy. This rearrangement joins TRBV9 to TRBJ1-1; D is unresolved. This receptor was obtained from an adult man with HIV who was CMV-seropositive. This CDR3 reads CASSGPTDTEAFF. The CDR3 coding sequence is TGTGCCAGCAGCGGACCGACGGACACTGAAGCTTTCTTT.